A selection of T cell receptor beta chains follows, all from one sample in a study of blood T cell repertoires in COVID-19. TCRdb's copy holds only in-frame clones and misses some; the assay was immunoSEQ multiplex PCR. Of roughly 250,000 clones in the sample, around 86% are singletons; the top ten hold roughly 3.1%. The sequencing input was PBMCs or T cells enriched from blood (not recorded which). These receptor sequences come from a woman between 40 and 50 years old with acute COVID-19. Both conserved end residues are part of each CDR3. A D gene is named only where the DNA matches it firmly. Some rows mark clone size as missing; the rest say once, few, many or name a class of expanded clone.

len,abundance,j_gene,d_gene,v_gene,CDR3aa,CDR3nt
12,.,TRBJ2-1,.,TRBV29-1,CSVEGLVNEQFF,TGCAGCGTTGAAGGACTAGTCAATGAGCAGTTCTTC
16,once,TRBJ2-1,TRBD2,TRBV24-1,CATSHRGLAGVYEQFF,TGTGCCACCAGCCATAGAGGACTAGCGGGAGTATATGAGCAGTTCTTC
16,.,TRBJ1-2,.,TRBV6-5,CASSYLDSDPSYGYTF,TGTGCCAGCAGTTACCTTGACAGCGATCCTTCCTATGGCTACACCTTC
17,.,TRBJ2-2,TRBD2,TRBV7-9,CASSLGKLAGATGELFF,TGTGCCAGCAGCTTAGGGAAGTTAGCGGGAGCTACCGGGGAGCTGTTTTTT
14,few,TRBJ2-3,.,TRBV19,CASSPGVETDTQYF,TGTGCCAGTAGTCCCGGGGTAGAGACAGATACGCAGTATTTT
16,once,TRBJ2-5,TRBD1,TRBV11-3,CASSLDGRGPQETQYF,TGTGCCAGCAGCTTAGATGGAAGGGGGCCCCAAGAGACCCAGTACTTC
14,.,TRBJ2-1,.,TRBV2,CASVVDSSYNEQFF,TGTGCCAGCGTGGTGGACAGCTCCTACAATGAGCAGTTCTTC
17,few,TRBJ2-1,.,TRBV5-1,CASSFRGGIGTYNEQFF,TGCGCCAGCAGCTTTCGGGGCGGGATTGGAACCTACAATGAGCAGTTCTTC
17,.,TRBJ2-7,TRBD2,TRBV28,CASSPLRTSGSSYEQYF,TGTGCCAGCAGTCCCCTAAGGACTAGCGGGAGCTCCTACGAGCAGTACTTC
13,.,TRBJ1-3,.,TRBV19,CASSIVFGNTIYF,TGTGCCAGTAGTATAGTCTTCGGAAACACCATATATTTT
14,.,TRBJ2-7,.,TRBV5-4,CASSPLEDSYEQYF,TGTGCCAGCAGCCCCCTCGAAGACTCATACGAGCAGTACTTC
13,.,TRBJ2-7,.,TRBV11-3,CASSFPGSYEQYF,TGTGCCAGCAGCTTTCCCGGCTCCTACGAGCAGTACTTC
13,.,TRBJ1-1,TRBD1,TRBV7-8,CASSLAGGDGAFF,TGTGCCAGCAGCTTAGCAGGGGGCGATGGGGCTTTCTTT
15,.,TRBJ2-3,.,TRBV7-8,CASSLAGPPTDTQYF,TGTGCCAGCAGCTTAGCGGGGCCCCCCACAGATACGCAGTATTTT
18,.,TRBJ2-3,TRBD2,TRBV5-1,CASSLAGWSSGKTDTQYF,TGCGCCAGCAGCTTGGCCGGATGGTCTAGCGGAAAAACAGATACGCAGTATTTT
17,.,TRBJ2-1,.,TRBV7-6,CASSLALGGNSYNEQFF,TGTGCCAGCAGCTTAGCCTTAGGCGGGAACTCCTACAATGAGCAGTTCTTC
15,.,TRBJ2-7,TRBD1,TRBV11-2,CASSRTGATSYEQYF,TGTGCCAGCAGCCGGACAGGGGCCACCTCCTACGAGCAGTACTTC
14,.,TRBJ1-4,.,TRBV25-1,CASTGLSTNEKLFF,TGTGCCAGCACAGGCCTTTCAACTAATGAAAAACTGTTTTTT
13,.,TRBJ2-7,TRBD1,TRBV6-5,CASSYLRGHEQYF,TGTGCCAGCAGTTACTTAAGGGGGCACGAGCAGTACTTC
19,.,TRBJ2-7,TRBD2,TRBV5-6,CASSGIKGLAGTWGLVQYF,TGTGCCAGCAGCGGCATAAAGGGACTAGCGGGAACATGGGGTTTGGTGCAGTACTTC
13,.,TRBJ1-5,.,TRBV15,CATSRDRNQPQHF,TGTGCCACCAGCAGAGACAGAAATCAGCCCCAGCATTTT
13,once,TRBJ1-2,TRBD1,TRBV19,CASSRDRAYGYTF,TGTGCCAGTAGCCGGGACAGGGCCTATGGCTACACCTTC
15,.,TRBJ1-5,TRBD1,TRBV19,CASSIGQGDSKPQHF,TGTGCCAGTAGTATAGGACAGGGGGACTCAAAGCCCCAGCATTTT
15,.,TRBJ1-1,.,TRBV27,CASSLSSGLSTEAFF,TGTGCCAGCAGTTTATCGTCAGGGCTATCCACTGAAGCTTTCTTT
14,once,TRBJ1-1,TRBD1,TRBV19,CASSTGQGFTEAFF,TGTGCCAGTAGTACCGGACAGGGTTTCACTGAAGCTTTCTTT
14,.,TRBJ1-1,TRBD1,TRBV6-5,CASRKTGWNIEAFF,TGTGCCAGCAGAAAGACAGGGTGGAACATTGAAGCTTTCTTT
18,.,TRBJ2-7,TRBD2,TRBV16,CASSQSPGGVAVVHEQYF,TGTGCCAGCAGCCAATCACCGGGGGGAGTAGCCGTTGTCCACGAGCAGTACTTC